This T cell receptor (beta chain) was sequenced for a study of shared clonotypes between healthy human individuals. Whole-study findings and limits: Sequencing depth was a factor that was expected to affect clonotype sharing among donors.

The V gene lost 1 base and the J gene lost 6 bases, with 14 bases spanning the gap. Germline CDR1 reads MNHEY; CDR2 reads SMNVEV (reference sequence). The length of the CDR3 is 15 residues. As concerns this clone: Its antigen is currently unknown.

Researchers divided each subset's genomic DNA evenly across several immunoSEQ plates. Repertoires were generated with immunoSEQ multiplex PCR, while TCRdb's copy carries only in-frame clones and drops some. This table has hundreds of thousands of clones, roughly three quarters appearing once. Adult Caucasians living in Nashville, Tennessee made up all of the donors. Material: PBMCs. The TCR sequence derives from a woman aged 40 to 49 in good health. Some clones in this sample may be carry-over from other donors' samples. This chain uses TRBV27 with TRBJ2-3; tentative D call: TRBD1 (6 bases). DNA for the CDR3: TGTGCCAGCAGTTTATTTTCCAGGGGTCTCGATACGCAGTATTTT. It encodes CASSLFSRGLDTQYF.